A single sample gave rise to the 19 T cell receptor beta chains below, sequenced in a study of cytotoxic CD8 clonotypes in ibrutinib-treated CLL (dated by TCRdb to about 2021). Libraries were made using the immunoSEQ multiplex PCR assay. Imported from immuneACCESS, the table was reduced by TCRdb to in-frame sequences with V and J called. These copies leave out some clones; in studies compared against another copy, an unresolved V gene accounts for under half, and the cause of the remainder is not known. This sample lists approximately 15,000 clones; about 86% were detected once. The ten largest clones add up to more than 15% of the sample. This sample comprised PBMCs, obtained before ibrutinib treatment. The receptors originated from a human donor with chronic lymphocytic leukemia.

The chain joins TRBV27 to TRBJ2-1; D possibly corresponds to TRBD2 (5 bases). Germline V gene data show CDR1 as MNHEY and CDR2 as SMNVEV (reference sequence). V was clipped by 6 bases and J by 7 bases, with 13 bases between them. The CDR3 is 13 amino acids. The CDR3 spells CASRSARGNEQFF. In DNA, the CDR3 is TGTGCCAGCAGGTCGGCTCGGGGAAATGAGCAGTTCTTC.

The gene calls are TRBV30 and TRBJ2-7; 9 nucleotides align to TRBD1. Germline values: CDR1 GTSNPN, CDR2 SVGIG (reference sequence). The junction had 5 bases not matched to a gene; V was cut back by 0 bases and J by 5 bases. The CDR3 contains 14 residues. CDR3 loop: CAWSVGTGSNEQYF. CDR3 nucleotide sequence: TGTGCCTGGAGTGTAGGGACAGGGTCGAACGAGCAGTACTTC.

This clone was counted a few times. The chain combines TRBV18 with TRBJ2-7; 10 nucleotides align to TRBD2. The CDR3 runs to 13 residues. Trimming at V came to 3 bases and at J to 10 bases, leaving 6 bases not matched to a gene. Looked up from germline, CDR1 is KGHSH and CDR2 is LQKENI. The CDR3 sequence is CASSPMLAGGQYF. CDR3 DNA sequence: TGTGCCAGCTCACCGATGTTAGCGGGAGGACAGTACTTC. The full variable domain, rest sourced from reference TRBV18 and TRBJ2-7, is NAGVMQNPRHLVRRRGQEARLRCSPMKGHSHVYWYRQLPEEGLKFMVYLQKENIIDESGMPKERFSAEFPKEGPSILRIQQVVRGDSAAYFCASSPMLAGGQYFGPGTRLTVT.

The genes are TRBV14 and TRBJ2-5; perhaps TRBD1 as D (6 bases). CDR1 is SGHDN and CDR2 is FVKESK in the germline V gene. V gave up 2 bases and J gave up 4 bases, with 14 bases separating them. This CDR3 has 15 amino acids. The CDR3 DNA reads as TGTGCCAGCAGCCAATTTACAGGGTGGGGAGAGACCCAGTACTTC. It translates to CASSQFTGWGETQYF.

The chain uses TRBV28 and TRBJ2-7, with 11 bases identical to TRBD1. This CDR3 has 18 amino acids. The germline V gene has CDR1 MDHEN and CDR2 SYDVKM. V was clipped by 2 bases and J by 3 bases; unmatched bases: 12. Written as DNA, the CDR3 is TGTGCCAGCAGTTTAGATTTGGGGCCCGGGACAGGGGGCTACGAGCAGTACTTC. This codes for CASSLDLGPGTGGYEQYF.

This rearrangement joins TRBV5-6 to TRBJ2-7; a possible D gene is TRBD2 (5 bases). Germline-derived CDR1 and CDR2 are SGHDT and YYEEEE. The CDR3 contains 16 residues. Trimming took off 2 bases at V and 1 base at J, with 16 bases between the two ends. The CDR3 here is CASSFLAGVESYEQYF. The CDR3 bases are TGTGCCAGCAGCTTTCTAGCCGGGGTCGAATCCTACGAGCAGTACTTC.

This clone has a handful of counts. The chain carries TRBV10-3 and TRBJ2-7; no clear D gene. The CDR3 covers 13 residues. The germline gives CDR1 ENHRY, CDR2 SYGVKD. V shed 0 bases and J shed 6 bases, with 9 bases lying between them. The CDR3 DNA is TGTGCCATCAGTGAGTCGGTAGCCCCCGAGCAGTACTTC. Residues: CAISESVAPEQYF.

A few counts support this clone. V gene TRBV19 combines with J gene TRBJ2-3; D may correspond to TRBD1 or TRBD2 (5 bases each). The CDR3 extends over 18 amino acids. Per the germline V gene, CDR1 is LNHDA and CDR2 is SQIVND (reference sequence). V was pared by 7 bases and J by 0 bases, with 23 bases between. The CDR3 nucleotides are TGTGCCAGTATTGACAGTTATACCCACGGGGCCAGCACAGATACGCAGTATTTT. Its translation is CASIDSYTHGASTDTQYF.

The chain is built from TRBV29-1 and TRBJ2-1; D is unclear. Germline V lookup: CDR1 SQVTM, CDR2 ANQGSEA. The CDR3 covers 11 residues. V was clipped by 4 bases and J by 6 bases, with 7 bases between them. The CDR3 DNA reads as TGCAGCGTTGGGCCCGTCAATGAGCAGTTCTTC. Its translation is CSVGPVNEQFF.

As concerns this clone: Other DNA sequences from this sample encode an identical CDR3 as well. The CDR3 here is CASSSLGADNEQFF. The CDR3 DNA sequence: TGCGCCAGCAGCTCCCTCGGGGCGGACAATGAGCAGTTCTTC. V usage is TRBV5-1 and J usage is TRBJ2-1, with D possibly called TRBD1 or TRBD2 (5 bases each). Looked up from germline, CDR1 is SGHRS and CDR2 is YFSETQ. CDR3 length: 14 amino acids. V lost 3 bases and J lost 5, with 12 bases in between.

The V call is TRBV28, the J call TRBJ2-7; D is unresolved. The CDR3 covers 11 residues. Trimming cost V 8 bases and J 1 base, with 6 bases left between them. Per the germline V gene, CDR1 is MDHEN and CDR2 is SYDVKM. DNA of the CDR3: TGTGCCAGCGCTATTTCCTACGAGCAGTACTTC. Amino acid sequence: CASAISYEQYF.

This clone was observed once. The V call is TRBV5-6, the J call TRBJ1-2; a weak D match, TRBD1 (5 bases). The CDR3 spans 14 residues. Between the trimmed V and J ends, which lost 2 bases and 8 bases, there was a span of 16 bases. Germline CDR1 reads SGHDT; CDR2 reads YYEEEE. The CDR3 sequence is CASSLMSREEGYTF. CDR3 bases: TGTGCCAGCAGCTTAATGTCCAGGGAGGAAGGCTACACCTTC.

The chain links TRBV29-1 to TRBJ2-7; D assignment may be TRBD1 or TRBD2 (5 bases each). V dropped 6 bases and J dropped 2 bases, with 14 bases sitting between them. The CDR3 covers 13 residues. Germline CDR1 SQVTM, CDR2 ANQGSEA. The CDR3 DNA is TGCAGCGTGGTCCCTGGGGGACCCTACGAGCAGTACTTC. This codes for CSVVPGGPYEQYF.

The V call is TRBV2, the J call TRBJ2-2; D is possibly TRBD2 (5 bases). Germline V gene data show CDR1 as SNHLY and CDR2 as FYNNEI. This CDR3 has 14 amino acids. Trimming removed 6 bases at V and 6 bases at J, with 14 bases between. DNA for the CDR3: TGTGCCAGCAGGCGGGTGGGCGCGGCCGGGGAGCTGTTTTTT. Translated: CASRRVGAAGELFF.

The chain links TRBV14 to TRBJ2-2; D might be TRBD2 (5 bases). V dropped 0 bases and J dropped 8 bases, with 7 bases sitting between them. The CDR3 covers 13 residues. CDR1 is SGHDN, CDR2 FVKESK, per germline. CDR3 sequence reads: CASSQEGGGELFF. For the CDR3, the DNA is TGTGCCAGCAGCCAAGAAGGAGGAGGGGAGCTGTTTTTT.

This rearrangement joins TRBV9 to TRBJ2-7; 10 bases are shared with TRBD2. V lost 0 bases, J lost 4 bases, and 4 bases stayed unmatched. Germline CDR1 is SGDLS and CDR2 is YYNGEE. The CDR3 runs to 15 residues. The CDR3 spells CASSVASGSIYEQYF. CDR3 coding DNA: TGTGCCAGCAGCGTAGCTAGCGGGAGTATTTACGAGCAGTACTTC.

V gene TRBV7-9 combines with J gene TRBJ1-1; 11 bases map to TRBD1. Losses at the gene ends were 5 bases for V and 4 bases for J; bases not matched to a gene: 6. The CDR3 is 15 amino acids. CDR1 and CDR2 from the germline V gene are SEHNR and FQNEAQ (reference sequence). CDR3 region: CASSPRDRGSTEAFF. The DNA of the CDR3 is TGTGCCAGCAGCCCCAGGGACAGGGGGAGCACTGAAGCTTTCTTT. The full variable domain, in which reference TRBV7-9 and TRBJ1-1 provide the parts outside the CDR3, is DTGVSQNPRHKITKRGQNVTFRCDPISEHNRLYWYRQTLGQGPEFLTYFQNEAQLEKSRLLSDRFSAERPKGSFSTLEIQRTEQGDSAMYLCASSPRDRGSTEAFFGQGTRLTVV.

This clone was counted once. The CDR3 DNA sequence: TGTGCCAGCAGGTCGGTCCGGGAGGCCAACGTCCTGACTTTC. Translating gives CASRSVREANVLTF. V gene TRBV9 combines with J gene TRBJ2-6; weak D call: TRBD2 (5 bases). The germline gives CDR1 SGDLS, CDR2 YYNGEE. Trimming took 5 bases from V and 6 from J, leaving 12 bases between them. CDR3 length equals 14 residues.

The rearrangement joins TRBV7-9 to TRBJ1-5; D unclear. The germline V gene encodes CDR1 SEHNR and CDR2 FQNEAQ (reference sequence). The ends were cut back, 5 bases at V and 0 bases at J, with 5 bases in the middle. CDR3 length: 13 residues. The CDR3 loop reads CASSPYSNQPQHF. CDR3 nucleotides: TGTGCCAGCAGCCCTTATAGCAATCAGCCCCAGCATTTT.